The rows below give T cell receptor beta chains drawn from one sample of a study of technical replicates of blood from several donors. Clones were sequenced by immunoSEQ multiplex PCR, and TCRdb holds only the in-frame ones, with some missing. The table includes about 89,000 clones, roughly 94% detected once. The sample consisted of T cells isolated from PBMCs. Receptors were obtained from a human donor in good health. CDR3s include the opening cysteine and the closing phenylalanine or tryptophan. Each record gives: CDR3 protein, CDR3 DNA, V gene, J gene, D gene, clone size. The D gene is left open where the match is weak. Expanded clones get a size class; other rows say once, few or many, or leave the size out.

CDR3aa: CASSVSGGTYEQYF; CDR3nt: TGTGCCAGCAGCGTTAGCGGGGGAACCTACGAGCAGTACTTC; v_gene: TRBV9; j_gene: TRBJ2-7; d_gene: TRBD2; abundance: .
CDR3aa: CSVEVINRGRSLSYEQYF; CDR3nt: TGCAGCGTTGAAGTTATAAACAGGGGCCGGAGTCTATCCTACGAGCAGTACTTC; v_gene: TRBV29-1; j_gene: TRBJ2-7; d_gene: TRBD1; abundance: .
CDR3aa: CASSVGIGTGSFGEHSNQPQHF; CDR3nt: TGTGCCAGCAGCGTAGGAATCGGGACAGGGTCATTCGGGGAGCATAGCAATCAGCCCCAGCATTTT; v_gene: TRBV9; j_gene: TRBJ1-5; d_gene: TRBD1; abundance: few
CDR3aa: CASTGGVWGDEQFF; CDR3nt: TGTGCCAGCACCGGAGGGGTATGGGGGGATGAGCAGTTCTTC; v_gene: TRBV9; j_gene: TRBJ2-1; d_gene: .; abundance: .
CDR3aa: CASSLGLAGFTGELFF; CDR3nt: TGTGCCAGCAGCTTAGGGCTAGCGGGATTCACCGGGGAGCTGTTTTTT; v_gene: TRBV13; j_gene: TRBJ2-2; d_gene: TRBD2; abundance: .
CDR3aa: CASSLGTSGGQETQYF; CDR3nt: TGTGCCAGCAGCTTAGGGACTAGCGGGGGACAAGAGACCCAGTACTTC; v_gene: TRBV7-8; j_gene: TRBJ2-5; d_gene: TRBD2; abundance: .
CDR3aa: CASSYSSGGAYEQYF; CDR3nt: TGTGCCAGCAGTTACTCTAGCGGGGGGGCCTACGAGCAGTACTTC; v_gene: TRBV6-5; j_gene: TRBJ2-7; d_gene: TRBD2; abundance: few
CDR3aa: CASSLITSGGGTDTQYF; CDR3nt: TGTGCCAGCAGCTTAATTACTAGCGGGGGGGGCACAGATACGCAGTATTTT; v_gene: TRBV7-9; j_gene: TRBJ2-3; d_gene: TRBD2; abundance: few
CDR3aa: CASSSSGGPNQPQHF; CDR3nt: TGTGCCAGCAGCTCCTCCGGGGGACCCAATCAGCCCCAGCATTTT; v_gene: TRBV7-9; j_gene: TRBJ1-5; d_gene: .; abundance: .
CDR3aa: CASSSGINQPQHF; CDR3nt: TGCGCCAGCAGTTCAGGGATCAATCAGCCCCAGCATTTT; v_gene: TRBV10-2; j_gene: TRBJ1-5; d_gene: .; abundance: .
CDR3aa: CASSLTGSGTGVTDTQYF; CDR3nt: TGTGCCAGCAGCCTCACGGGTTCGGGGACAGGGGTAACAGATACGCAGTATTTT; v_gene: TRBV9; j_gene: TRBJ2-3; d_gene: TRBD1; abundance: .